This paragraph covers one T cell receptor (beta chain) sequence. Data came from immunoSEQ multiplex PCR; TCRdb stores just in-frame clones and leaves some out. The sample has about 130,000 clones, 75% to 90% seen once. This sample is part of a study of blood T cell repertoires in COVID-19. Study-level information: In each case, the material was cDNA or gDNA derived from T cells, B-cell-depleted T cells, or PBMCs.

This TCR was sampled from a human donor in a cohort sampled during active COVID-19. The specimen sequenced was peripheral blood.

The CDR3 protein is CASNRGGASGGLETQYF. The CDR3 nucleotides read TGCGCCAGCAACCGAGGTGGGGCTAGCGGGGGTCTCGAGACCCAGTACTTC. This chain joins TRBV5-1 and TRBJ2-5; 10 bases align to TRBD2. Germline V CDR1 and CDR2: SGHRS, YFSETQ. The CDR3 consists of 17 residues. With 6 bases clipped from V and 5 bases from J, the junction kept 16 bases outside the gene matches.